This passage covers 30 T cell receptor beta chains from one sample sequenced in a study of blood T cells in healthy people across ages. A sample-barcoded 5' primer and a J-beta primer mix were used in a second PCR of roughly 7 to 11 cycles. A single record per CDR3 protein comes from TCRdb applying MiXCR to the 5' RACE reads. The table includes under 700,000 distinct CDR3 sequences, about 25% detected once. These data were also reused for a study on T cells of mothers and their children.

Material: blood. The receptor source for this set is a boy aged 5-17 years in good health.

On this clonotype: In this CDR3 the conserved last residue, phenylalanine or tryptophan, is missing, so a read error is likely. The chain has TRBV4-3 and TRBJ2-5; D uncertain. In germline, CDR1 is LGHNA, CDR2 YSLEER. CDR3 size: 15 residues. V lost 0 bases and J lost 9, with 17 bases in between. CDR3 in DNA: TGCGCCAGCAGCCAAGAATCCCGATTAGTTGGGGCCCAGTACTCC. This codes for CASSQESRLVGAQYS.

This clonotype was counted only a few times. V usage is TRBV7-2 and J usage is TRBJ2-1, with unresolved D. Looked up from germline, CDR1 is SGHTA and CDR2 is FQGNSA. This CDR3 has 15 amino acids. Trimming pared 4 bases from V and 4 bases from J, leaving 14 bases between. The CDR3 sequence: CASSSSPTEYNEQFF. The CDR3 nucleotides are TGTGCCAGCAGCTCTAGTCCAACAGAATACAATGAGCAGTTCTTC.

This clonotype was seen a few times. This chain joins TRBV7-2 and TRBJ1-5; 9 nucleotides align to TRBD1. The germline gives CDR1 SGHTA, CDR2 FQGNSA. This CDR3 is 16 amino acids long. J was trimmed by 6 bases and V by 1 base; bases with no gene match: 7. As DNA, the CDR3 is TGTGCCAGCAGCTTAGGCCCACCGGGACAGGGTCAGCCCCAGCATTTT. Its translation is CASSLGPPGQGQPQHF. Complete variable domain (other parts from reference TRBV7-2 and TRBJ1-5): GAGVSQSPSNKVTEKGKDVELRCDPISGHTALYWYRQSLGQGLEFLIYFQGNSAPDKSGLPSDRFSAERTGGSVSTLTIQRTQQEDSAVYLCASSLGPPGQGQPQHFGDGTRLSIL.

The chain recombines TRBV7-8 with TRBJ2-5, with 8 bases matching TRBD2. The CDR3 spans 14 residues. The germline gives CDR1 SGHVS, CDR2 FQNEAQ. V was clipped by 5 bases and J by 11 bases; unmatched bases: 13. The CDR3 protein is CASSRSGGPREQYF. The CDR3 nucleotides are TGTGCCAGCAGCCGTTCGGGGGGGCCTCGTGAGCAGTACTTC. Drawing the rest from reference TRBV7-8 and TRBJ2-5, the complete variable domain is GAGVSQSPRYKVAKRGQDVALRCDPISGHVSLFWYQQALGQGPEFLTYFQNEAQLDKSGLPSDRFFAERPEGSVSTLKIQRTQQEDSAVYLCASSRSGGPREQYFGPGTRLLVL.

This clonotype was recorded a few times. This chain uses TRBV3-1 with TRBJ2-7; perhaps TRBD1 as D (5 bases). The CDR3 extends over 13 amino acids. Trimming removed 3 bases from V and 3 bases from J, with 9 bases in between. Germline CDR1 is LGHDT and CDR2 is YNNKEL (reference sequence). The CDR3 DNA follows: TGTGCCAGCAGCCAGGACACCCTCTACGAGCAGTACTTC. Its translation: CASSQDTLYEQYF.

The chain combines TRBV3-1 with TRBJ2-1; no firm D call. Trimming took 1 base from V and 0 from J, leaving 7 bases between them. There are 15 residues in the CDR3. Germline CDR1 reads LGHDT; CDR2 reads YNNKEL (reference sequence). CDR3 region: CASSQASVSYNEQFF. As DNA, the CDR3 is TGTGCCAGCAGCCAAGCGTCCGTCTCCTACAATGAGCAGTTCTTC.

This clonotype was counted at least ten times. The rearrangement joins TRBV6-2 or TRBV6-3 to TRBJ2-7, with D possibly TRBD2 on 6 matching bases. Germline CDR1 MNHEY, CDR2 SVGEGT. This CDR3 has 14 residues. Trimming took 4 bases from V and 5 from J, leaving 15 bases between them. The CDR3 loop reads CASSWHGSRDEQYF. In DNA, the CDR3 is TGTGCCAGCAGTTGGCACGGGAGTCGGGACGAGCAGTACTTC.

The sample holds a few counts of this clonotype. The chain is built from TRBV4-3 and TRBJ1-1; 9 positions agree with TRBD1. CDR1 is LGHNA and CDR2 is YSLEER in the germline V gene. V shed 4 bases, J shed 1 base, and the junction held 10 bases outside the gene matches. The CDR3 is 17 residues long. In DNA form, the CDR3 reads TGCGCCAGCAGCCCGAGCGGACAGGGGTTAGAGAACACTGAAGCTTTCTTT. Protein: CASSPSGQGLENTEAFF.

In DNA, the CDR3 is TGTGCCAGCAGTCCCCAGGGGGGGGTCTACGAGCAGTACTTC. This translates into CASSPQGGVYEQYF. The rearrangement uses TRBV12-3 or TRBV12-4 and TRBJ2-7, with D perhaps given as TRBD1 or TRBD2 (7 bases each). Between the trimmed V and J ends, which lost 5 bases and 3 bases, there was a span of 14 bases. The CDR3 spans 14 residues.

Many counts were recorded for this clonotype. This chain connects TRBV10-3 to TRBJ1-4, with TRBD1 identical over 9 bases. The CDR3 has 13 residues. After removal of 9 bases from V and 5 bases from J, the junction contained 4 bases not matched to a gene. Germline CDR1 reads ENHRY; CDR2 reads SYGVKD. For the CDR3, the DNA is TGTGCCATAAACAGGGGGCTGAATGAAAAACTGTTTTTT. It yields the protein CAINRGLNEKLFF.

The J gene is TRBJ2-1, the V gene TRBV9, with 11 bases matching TRBD2. The CDR3 extends over 15 amino acids. With V trimmed by 0 bases and J by 8 bases, 4 bases remained unmatched. Germline loops: CDR1 SGDLS, CDR2 YYNGEE. CDR3 loop: CASSVGLAGRDEQFF. As DNA, the CDR3 is TGTGCCAGCAGCGTAGGACTAGCGGGAAGAGATGAGCAGTTCTTC.

The chain recombines TRBV7-2 with TRBJ2-7; TRBD2 matches at 11 bases. This CDR3 spans 18 amino acids. CDR1 SGHTA and CDR2 FQGNSA come from the germline V gene. J was trimmed by 4 bases and V by 0 bases; bases with no gene match: 11. The CDR3 DNA reads as TGTGCCAGCAGCTTAGCGAAGGGGCTAGCGGGAGGAAAATACGAGCAGTACTTC. Translated, it gives CASSLAKGLAGGKYEQYF. The full variable domain, in which reference TRBV7-2 and TRBJ2-7 provide the parts outside the CDR3, is GAGVSQSPSNKVTEKGKDVELRCDPISGHTALYWYRQSLGQGLEFLIYFQGNSAPDKSGLPSDRFSAERTGGSVSTLTIQRTQQEDSAVYLCASSLAKGLAGGKYEQYFGPGTRLTVT.

The genes are TRBV3-1 and TRBJ2-2; D is possibly TRBD1 (5 bases). This CDR3 has 13 amino acids. Trimming took off 4 bases at V and 6 bases at J, with 9 bases between the two ends. The germline gives CDR1 LGHDT, CDR2 YNNKEL (reference sequence). Written as DNA, the CDR3 is TGTGCCAGCAGCCCATTAGGGGCCGGGGAGCTGTTTTTT. This codes for CASSPLGAGELFF.

This clonotype was observed a handful of times. The chain links TRBV5-1 to TRBJ2-7; 10 nucleotides agree with TRBD1. The trim removed 4 bases at V and 5 bases at J, leaving 9 bases unmatched. The CDR3 runs to 15 residues. Germline V gene sequence: CDR1 SGHRS, CDR2 YFSETQ. CDR3 residues: CASSHDGTGANEQYF. The CDR3 DNA reads TGCGCCAGCAGCCACGATGGGACAGGGGCCAACGAGCAGTACTTC.

This clonotype was picked up a small number of times. The chain carries TRBV5-4 and TRBJ2-5; 7 nucleotides agree with TRBD1. This CDR3 has 15 amino acids. With V trimmed by 1 base and J by 5 bases, 8 bases remained unmatched. Germline V gives CDR1 SGHNT, CDR2 YYREEE (reference sequence). The CDR3 loop is CASSLPTEGAETQYF. Here the CDR3 DNA reads TGTGCCAGCAGCTTGCCGACCGAGGGGGCGGAGACCCAGTACTTC.

There are many counts of this clonotype. The DNA of the CDR3 is TGCAGCGTTGGAGTTGCTAGCGGAGAGACCCAGTACTTC. This translates into CSVGVASGETQYF. The chain employs TRBV29-1 and TRBJ2-5, with TRBD2 matching over 7 bases. Per germline, CDR1 SQVTM and CDR2 ANQGSEA. V dropped 4 bases and J dropped 4; count of bases not matched to a gene: 6. The CDR3 totals 13 residues. The variable domain in full, with the rest retrieved from reference TRBV29-1 and TRBJ2-5, is SAVISQKPSRDICQRGTSLTIQCQVDSQVTMMFWYRQQPGQSLTLIATANQGSEATYESGFVIDKFPISRPNLTFSTLTVSNMSPEDSSIYLCSVGVASGETQYFGPGTRLLVL.

The chain recombines TRBV11-3 with TRBJ2-1, with 10 bases aligning to TRBD1. Trimming removed 5 bases from V and 7 bases from J; junction bases left unmatched: 8. This CDR3 is 15 amino acids long. Germline CDR1 SGHNT, CDR2 YENEEA. CDR3 in amino acids: CASSTRGQGGNEQFF. DNA of the CDR3: TGTGCCAGCAGCACCCGAGGACAGGGGGGGAATGAGCAGTTCTTC. The whole variable domain, remainder taken from reference TRBV11-3 and TRBJ2-1, is EAGVVQSPRYKIIEKKQPVAFWCNPISGHNTLYWYLQNLGQGPELLIRYENEEAVDDSQLPKDRFSAERLKGVDSTLKIQPAELGDSAVYLCASSTRGQGGNEQFFGPGTRLTVL.

In regard to this clonotype: Mismatch with germline at one junction end may stem from a read error. The chain recombines TRBV7-8 with TRBJ2-5; D assignment may be TRBD1 or TRBD2 (5 bases each). This CDR3 comprises 12 residues. Per germline, CDR1 SGHVS and CDR2 FQNEAQ. For the CDR3, the DNA is TGTGCCAGCTGCTTCGGGGCAGAGACCCAGTACTTC. Translated, it gives CASCFGAETQYF.

This chain links TRBV27 with TRBJ1-2; D gene uncertain. The germline V and J ends were trimmed by 6 bases and 12 bases, with 17 bases remaining between them. CDR1 is MNHEY and CDR2 is SMNVEV in the germline V gene (reference sequence). The CDR3 runs 12 residues. This CDR3 reads CASRRGSGADTF. The CDR3 DNA follows: TGTGCCAGCAGGAGAGGCTCAGGAGCGGACACCTTC.

The sample holds many counts of this clonotype. An end of the junction differs from the germline gene, which may be a read error. This chain uses TRBV5-1 with TRBJ2-3, with TRBD2 as a possible D gene (5 bases). The V gene's germline CDR1 is SGHRS and CDR2 YFSETQ. CDR3 length: 13 residues. CDR3 nucleotide sequence: TGTGCCAGCTCTCGGGGTGGCACAGATACGCAGTATTTT. This codes for CASSRGGTDTQYF.

This clonotype has a handful of counts. The chain uses TRBV7-9 and TRBJ2-2, with D possibly matching TRBD2 (5 bases). V was pared by 5 bases and J by 6 bases, with 16 bases between. Germline V gene data show CDR1 as SEHNR and CDR2 as FQNEAQ (reference sequence). The length of the CDR3 is 15 residues. The CDR3, as DNA: TGTGCCAGCAGCCTGAGGTCTAGCAAACCCGGGGAGCTGTTTTTT. Translated, it gives CASSLRSSKPGELFF.

A few counts support this clonotype. V gene TRBV20-1 combines with J gene TRBJ2-6; either TRBD1 or TRBD2 may fit D (5 bases each). This CDR3 spans 19 amino acids. Germline values: CDR1 DFQATT, CDR2 SNEGSKA (reference sequence). Trimming removed 3 bases at V and 0 bases at J, with 21 bases between. CDR3 sequence reads: CSASGLERGRASGANVLTF. The CDR3 DNA follows: TGCAGTGCTAGTGGCCTGGAGAGGGGAAGGGCCTCTGGGGCCAACGTCCTGACTTTC.

This clonotype showed up just a few times. This chain joins TRBV3-1 and TRBJ2-7; no clear D gene. Deletions cut 0 bases from V and 0 bases from J, with 15 bases between. Germline V gene data show CDR1 as LGHDT and CDR2 as YNNKEL (reference sequence). The CDR3 runs 17 residues. CDR3 in DNA: TGTGCCAGCAGCCAAGAAAAGCGTCAAGACACCTCCTACGAGCAGTACTTC. Protein sequence: CASSQEKRQDTSYEQYF.

This clonotype was picked up a small number of times. The rearrangement uses TRBV7-9 and TRBJ1-1; D uncertain. Trimming took off 6 bases at V and 1 base at J, with 12 bases between the two ends. The V gene's germline CDR1 is SEHNR and CDR2 FQNEAQ (reference sequence). The CDR3 sequence is 14 residues long. This CDR3 is CASRGWAENTEAFF. The CDR3 DNA sequence: TGTGCCAGCAGGGGGTGGGCGGAGAACACTGAAGCTTTCTTT.

This rearrangement joins TRBV19 to TRBJ2-5; 11 bases line up with TRBD2. Trimming removed 9 bases from V and 2 bases from J; junction bases left unmatched: 11. The CDR3 sequence is 16 residues long. Germline assignment: CDR1 LNHDA and CDR2 SQIVND (reference sequence). CDR3 sequence (DNA): TGTGCCAGCTCTAGCGGGAGGTCAAATCCGCAAGAGACCCAGTACTTC. This gives the protein CASSSGRSNPQETQYF.

The chain has TRBV30 and TRBJ2-5; 9 bases agree with TRBD1. This CDR3 comprises 15 residues. The V gene's germline CDR1 is GTSNPN and CDR2 SVGIG (reference sequence). Trimming took 0 bases from V and 5 from J; bases not matched to a gene: 7. CDR3 sequence reads: CAWSVGDRARETQYF. DNA for the CDR3: TGTGCCTGGAGTGTCGGGGACAGGGCGCGGGAGACCCAGTACTTC.

V gene TRBV20-1 combines with J gene TRBJ2-1; perhaps TRBD2 as D (6 bases). Trimming removed 3 bases from V and 0 bases from J, with 12 bases in between. This CDR3 has 15 amino acids. The germline CDR1 and CDR2 sequences are DFQATT and SNEGSKA (reference sequence). This CDR3 reads CSASHIGSSYNEQFF. The CDR3, as DNA: TGCAGTGCTAGTCATATCGGGAGCTCCTACAATGAGCAGTTCTTC.

The chain combines TRBV28 with TRBJ1-1; D not resolved. V was pared by 8 bases and J by 4 bases, with 11 bases between. The CDR3 is 12 residues long. Germline lookup yields CDR1 MDHEN and CDR2 SYDVKM. The CDR3 spells CASELVGTEAFF. CDR3 in DNA: TGTGCCAGCGAGCTAGTGGGCACTGAAGCTTTCTTT. Filled out from reference TRBV28 and TRBJ1-1, the complete variable domain reads DVKVTQSSRYLVKRTGEKVFLECVQDMDHENMFWYRQDPGLGLRLIYFSYDVKMKEKGDIPEGYSVSREKKERFSLILESASTNQTSMYLCASELVGTEAFFGQGTRLTVV.

In DNA form, the CDR3 reads TGCGCCAGCAGCTTAGGGACAGCAGACACTGAAAAACTGTTTTTT. This sequence encodes CASSLGTADTEKLFF. The chain joins TRBV5-1 to TRBJ1-4, with 7 bases that match TRBD1. V lost 2 bases to trimming and J lost 7 bases; unmatched junction nucleotides: 8. The CDR3 covers 15 residues. CDR1 is SGHRS, CDR2 YFSETQ, per germline. Filled out from reference TRBV5-1 and TRBJ1-4, the complete variable domain reads KAGVTQTPRYLIKTRGQQVTLSCSPISGHRSVSWYQQTPGQGLQFLFEYFSETQRNKGNFPGRFSGRQFSNSRSEMNVSTLELGDSALYLCASSLGTADTEKLFFGSGTQLSVL.

This sequence joins TRBV7-9 and TRBJ1-2; D is undetermined. Trimming removed 1 base from V and 10 bases from J, with 7 bases in between. CDR1 and CDR2 from the germline V gene are SEHNR and FQNEAQ (reference sequence). CDR3 size: 11 residues. CDR3 sequence: CASSLVQAYTF. CDR3 nucleotide sequence: TGTGCCAGCAGCTTAGTGCAAGCCTACACCTTC.